This entry is about one T cell receptor beta chain. This record belongs to a study of blood T cell repertoires in COVID-19. The overall study: Samples taken during acute and convalescent COVID-19 were collected in the United States, Italy and Spain. Sample material is recorded as cDNA or gDNA derived from T cells, B-cell-depleted T cells, or PBMCs.

Looked up from germline, CDR1 is SNHLY and CDR2 is FYNNEI. The CDR3 is 13 residues long. Trimming cost V 7 bases and J 2 bases, with 10 bases left between them. In the authors' workflow: Reference gene primers were amplified, and this amplification served to estimate nucleated cell counts. Assay used: immunoSEQ multiplex PCR; TCRdb lists only in-frame clones, some missing. Clone size and V and J calls were adopted from that table, with D and trimming inferred from the DNA. The repertoire consists of about 76,000 clones, with 75% to 85% occurring once and the leading ten covering 27%. The sequence came from a human donor in a cohort sampled during active COVID-19. The chain employs TRBV2 and TRBJ2-3; possibly TRBD1 for D (5 bases). What was sequenced was peripheral blood. The CDR3 loop is CASKVTATDTQYF. The CDR3 bases are TGTGCCAGCAAAGTGACAGCCACAGATACGCAGTATTTT.